This T cell receptor beta chain is drawn from a study of T-cell memory formation after mild COVID-19. V was clipped by 1 base and J by 3 bases, with 10 bases between them. The CDR3 consists of 15 residues. The germline V gene encodes CDR1 MGHRA and CDR2 YSYEKL. This clonotype was found a few times. TCRdb itself ran the 5' RACE reads through MiXCR, one entry per CDR3 protein. Of approximately 390,000 distinct CDR3 sequences listed, 16% are singletons. This chain uses TRBV4-1 with TRBJ1-3; a possible D gene is TRBD1 (5 bases). The clonotype comes from a young man who had mild COVID-19 (a few samples of this study predate the infection). Cell type and time point are not known. Material for sequencing was PBMCs or a T cell subset sorted from them (not recorded which). The CDR3 loop reads CASSQGTGGGNTIYF. The CDR3 DNA follows: TGCGCCAGCAGCCAAGGGACGGGGGGTGGAAACACCATATATTTT.